Shown below are 32 T cell receptor beta chains from a single sample sequenced in a study of T cells in localized non-small cell lung cancer. The table came from immunoSEQ multiplex PCR; TCRdb's copy has only in-frame clones and leaves some out. The data contain roughly 20,000 clones, around 89% of them singletons. The sample in question was peripheral blood, obtained before any cancer treatment. All receptors come from a man between 35 and 75 years old with stage I lung adenocarcinoma.

This clone was counted between two and nine times. The chain has TRBV6-1 and TRBJ2-3, with D unresolved. Between the trimmed V and J ends, which lost 8 bases and 6 bases, there was a span of 15 bases. Per germline, CDR1 MNHNS and CDR2 SASEGT. This CDR3 has 13 amino acids. The CDR3 sequence: CASWAASADTQYF. In nucleotides, the CDR3 is TGTGCCAGCTGGGCGGCCTCGGCTGATACGCAGTATTTT.

This clone occurred once. The chain couples TRBV20-1 to TRBJ2-3, with D maybe TRBD2 (5 bases). Per germline, CDR1 DFQATT and CDR2 SNEGSKA (reference sequence). V lost 6 bases and J lost 8, with 12 bases in between. CDR3 size: 11 residues. The CDR3 DNA follows: TGCAGTGCCCCCCGAGGGAGTACGCAGTATTTT. Translating gives CSAPRGSTQYF.

The chain joins TRBV18 to TRBJ1-3; D is unclear. The V end lost 6 bases, the J end lost 5 bases, and 11 bases lay between the germline ends. The length of the CDR3 is 13 residues. CDR1 is KGHSH, CDR2 LQKENI, per germline. CDR3 region: CASSSAQRNTIYF. The CDR3 bases are TGTGCCAGCTCCTCGGCGCAGAGAAACACCATATATTTT.

The rearrangement links TRBV19 to TRBJ2-7; D is possibly TRBD2 (5 bases). The CDR3 has 14 residues. Germline V gene lookup returns CDR1 LNHDA and CDR2 SQIVND (reference sequence). V was shortened by 5 bases and J by 2 bases, with 13 bases between the two germline ends. The CDR3 DNA reads TGTGCCAGTAGTCCGGCAGGAGGCACCTACGAGCAGTACTTC. Its protein is CASSPAGGTYEQYF.

CDR3 nucleotides: TGTGCCAGCAGTGTCCGGACAGGCGGGTCCACAGATACGCAGTATTTT. This encodes CASSVRTGGSTDTQYF. The rearrangement links TRBV6-1 to TRBJ2-3, with 7 bases identical to TRBD1. Germline CDR1 and CDR2: MNHNS and SASEGT. The CDR3 runs 16 residues. J was trimmed by 2 bases and V by 4 bases; bases with no gene match: 9.

The chain joins TRBV5-5 to TRBJ2-5; D not certain. The J call is uncertain, as TRBJ2-7 better fits the DNA end. Germline assignment: CDR1 SGHKS and CDR2 YYEKEE (reference sequence). The length of the CDR3 is 14 residues. CDR3 amino acids: CASSFTISSYEQYF. The CDR3 DNA is TGTGCCAGCAGCTTCACTATAAGCTCCTACGAGCAGTACTTC.

This chain uses TRBV11-2 with TRBJ2-7, with D tentatively TRBD2 (6 bases). Germline values: CDR1 SGHAT, CDR2 FQNNGV. The CDR3 totals 14 residues. V was clipped by 1 base and J by 1 base, with 8 bases between them. The CDR3 sequence: CASSLVRGSYEQYF. The DNA of the CDR3 is TGTGCCAGCAGCTTAGTTCGGGGGTCCTACGAGCAGTACTTC.

The chain recombines TRBV29-1 with TRBJ2-2; D may be TRBD2 (7 bases). The CDR3 has 20 residues. V was pared by 1 base and J by 4 bases, with 28 bases between. Germline loops: CDR1 SQVTM, CDR2 ANQGSEA. CDR3 amino acids: CSVEVGELKRGARVTGELFF. CDR3 DNA: TGCAGCGTTGAAGTCGGGGAACTAAAACGGGGGGCCCGTGTCACCGGGGAGCTGTTTTTT.

V is TRBV12-5 and J is TRBJ2-7; 8 bases align to TRBD2. J lost 3 bases, V lost 6 bases, and 10 bases had no gene match. CDR1 and CDR2 (germline): LGHNT, FRNRAP. The CDR3 extends over 15 amino acids. The CDR3 loop reads CASGTPGLAFYEQYF. The CDR3 region has the DNA TGTGCTAGTGGCACTCCCGGACTAGCCTTCTACGAGCAGTACTTC. Full variable domain (remainder filled in from reference TRBV12-5 and TRBJ2-7): DARVTQTPRHKVTEMGQEVTMRCQPILGHNTVFWYRQTMMQGLELLAYFRNRAPLDDSGMPKDRFSAEMPDATLATLKIQPSEPRDSAVYFCASGTPGLAFYEQYFGPGTRLTVT.

The V and J genes are TRBV11-2 and TRBJ2-7, with TRBD2 as a possible D gene (6 bases). CDR1 SGHAT and CDR2 FQNNGV come from the germline V gene. CDR3 length equals 16 residues. Deletions cut 3 bases from V and 0 bases from J, with 15 bases between. The CDR3 region has the DNA TGTGCCAGCAGCTTGGAGGGCGGGACGATCTCCTACGAGCAGTACTTC. This gives the protein CASSLEGGTISYEQYF.

The chain joins TRBV5-6 to TRBJ1-5; 8 bases fit TRBD1. Trimming at V came to 2 bases and at J to 4 bases, leaving 5 bases not matched to a gene. CDR1 SGHDT and CDR2 YYEEEE come from the germline V gene. The CDR3 is 15 amino acids. In DNA form, the CDR3 reads TGTGCCAGCAGCTTAACAGGGGGTTGGAATCAGCCCCAGCATTTT. Translation: CASSLTGGWNQPQHF. The entire variable domain, with the rest obtained from reference TRBV5-6 and TRBJ1-5, is as follows: DAGVTQSPTHLIKTRGQQVTLRCSPKSGHDTVSWYQQALGQGPQFIFQYYEEEERQRGNFPDRFSGHQFPNYSSELNVNALLLGDSALYLCASSLTGGWNQPQHFGDGTRLSIL.

The chain has TRBV29-1 and TRBJ2-5; D ambiguous. Germline CDR1 and CDR2: SQVTM and ANQGSEA. The CDR3 is 14 residues long. V gave up 2 bases and J gave up 3 bases, with 13 bases separating them. In DNA form, the CDR3 reads TGCAGCGTTGAATATACGGACGGTAAAGAGACCCAGTACTTC. Protein product: CSVEYTDGKETQYF.

V usage is TRBV6-1 and J usage is TRBJ1-5; 7 bases are a match to TRBD1. The germline V gene has CDR1 MNHNS and CDR2 SASEGT. V lost 1 base to trimming and J lost 7 bases; unmatched junction nucleotides: 4. CDR3 length: 14 amino acids. DNA of the CDR3: TGTGCCAGCAGTGAAGGGGACAGCAGACAGCCCCAGCATTTT. Amino acids: CASSEGDSRQPQHF.

The V call is TRBV25-1, the J call TRBJ1-4, with TRBD1 matching 7 bases. Germline V gene lookup returns CDR1 MGHDK and CDR2 SYGVNS. The CDR3 contains 13 residues. Germline trimming cut 9 bases from V and 5 bases from J; bases unmatched to any gene: 6. DNA of the CDR3: TGTGCCAGTCGACAGGGTCAAAATGAAAAACTGTTTTTT. Protein sequence: CASRQGQNEKLFF.

V usage is TRBV2 and J usage is TRBJ1-6; 9 positions match TRBD1. CDR1 and CDR2 (germline): SNHLY, FYNNEI. Trimming removed 9 bases from V and 5 bases from J; junction bases left unmatched: 2. CDR3 length: 13 amino acids. The CDR3 spells CASRDRDNSPLHF. DNA of the CDR3: TGTGCCAGTCGGGACAGGGATAATTCACCCCTCCACTTT.

This clone was counted a single time. The chain recombines TRBV5-6 with TRBJ1-2; D is undetermined. The V gene lost 2 bases and the J gene lost 0 bases, with 11 bases spanning the gap. CDR1 and CDR2 (germline): SGHDT, YYEEEE. The CDR3 contains 15 residues. The CDR3 DNA sequence: TGTGCCAGCAGCTTTTTGAGGTACCCTAACTATGGCTACACCTTC. Its translation: CASSFLRYPNYGYTF.

In its sample, this clone was seen once. The V call is TRBV5-4, the J call TRBJ1-1, with 9 bases that match TRBD1. CDR1 SGHNT and CDR2 YYREEE come from the germline V gene (reference sequence). CDR3 length: 17 amino acids. The V and J ends lost 0 bases and 6 bases, in that order; junction bases with no gene match: 12. The CDR3 nucleotides read TGTGCCAGCAGCTTGGGGACAGGGGCCTCTCTGGTCGCTGAAGCTTTCTTT. This translates into CASSLGTGASLVAEAFF.

The chain links TRBV6-5 to TRBJ1-1; 8 bases line up with TRBD1. CDR3 size: 13 residues. Per germline, CDR1 MNHEY and CDR2 SVGAGI. J gave up 10 bases and V 6 bases, and 10 bases lay outside the gene matches. The CDR3 sequence: CASRAGQGLVAFF. The CDR3 DNA follows: TGTGCCAGCAGGGCAGGACAGGGTTTGGTAGCTTTCTTT.

This sequence joins TRBV27 and TRBJ2-1; D tentatively reads TRBD1 or TRBD2 (5 bases each). The V end was cut by 3 bases, the J end by 6 bases, with 9 bases between. Looked up from germline, CDR1 is MNHEY and CDR2 is SMNVEV (reference sequence). There are 13 residues in the CDR3. The CDR3 reads CASSLIGTNEQFF. DNA of the CDR3: TGTGCCAGCAGTTTGATTGGGACCAATGAGCAGTTCTTC.

The rearrangement joins TRBV5-1 to TRBJ2-3; TRBD2 matches at 7 bases. Germline V gene data show CDR1 as SGHRS and CDR2 as YFSETQ. Trimming took 4 bases from V and 3 from J; bases not matched to a gene: 8. The CDR3 is 15 residues long. The CDR3 spells CASSPTPAGTDTQYF. CDR3 bases: TGCGCCAGCAGCCCGACCCCAGCGGGGACAGATACGCAGTATTTT.

CDR3 sequence: CASSLESKQYF. CDR3 bases: TGCGCCAGCAGCTTGGAGTCTAAGCAGTACTTC. The rearrangement links TRBV5-1 to TRBJ2-7; D unresolved. Germline V lookup: CDR1 SGHRS, CDR2 YFSETQ. V gave up 0 bases and J gave up 8 bases, with 6 bases separating them. The CDR3 consists of 11 residues. The full variable domain, with the rest looked up from reference TRBV5-1 and TRBJ2-7, is KAGVTQTPRYLIKTRGQQVTLSCSPISGHRSVSWYQQTPGQGLQFLFEYFSETQRNKGNFPGRFSGRQFSNSRSEMNVSTLELGDSALYLCASSLESKQYFGPGTRLTVT.

V gene TRBV19 combines with J gene TRBJ2-3; the D is unclear. The CDR3 is made up of 15 amino acids. V gave up 3 bases and J gave up 2 bases, with 12 bases separating them. Germline V CDR1 and CDR2: LNHDA, SQIVND (reference sequence). The chain's CDR3 is CASSIIQAPTDTQYF. CDR3 DNA: TGTGCCAGTAGTATTATCCAAGCCCCCACAGATACGCAGTATTTT.

The CDR3 DNA reads as TGTGCCGGTCGGACAGGGGAAATTTCACCCCTCCACTTT. Translation: CAGRTGEISPLHF. V usage is TRBV6-1 and J usage is TRBJ1-6; TRBD1 aligns across 9 bases. Germline V gene data show CDR1 as MNHNS and CDR2 as SASEGT. V lost 11 bases to trimming and J lost 9 bases; unmatched junction nucleotides: 8. This CDR3 contains 13 residues.

The chain carries TRBV7-6 and TRBJ2-3, with 8 bases matching TRBD1. Germline assignment: CDR1 SGHVS and CDR2 FNYEAQ. The V segment lost 2 bases and the J segment 6 bases; nucleotides outside the gene matches: 7. The CDR3 length is 15 residues. CDR3 in DNA: TGTGCCAGCAGCTTATTGGACAGGGTGACCGATACGCAGTATTTT. The encoded protein is CASSLLDRVTDTQYF.

The V and J genes are TRBV6-5 and TRBJ2-7; D tentatively reads TRBD1 or TRBD2 (5 bases each). CDR1 and CDR2 from the germline V gene are MNHEY and SVGAGI. Trimming left V 2 bases short and J 2 bases short, with 13 bases between. The CDR3 has 15 residues. CDR3 DNA: TGTGCCAGCAGTTACGGGGGAACTGGTACCTACGAGCAGTACTTC. This gives the protein CASSYGGTGTYEQYF.

This sequence joins TRBV25-1 and TRBJ1-1, with D hard to call. Germline values: CDR1 MGHDK, CDR2 SYGVNS. The CDR3 covers 11 residues. V lost 8 bases and J 8 bases, leaving 12 bases between the germline ends. CDR3 nucleotides: TGTGCCAGCCTGATCGGAGGAGAAGCTTTCTTT. Translation gives CASLIGGEAFF.

The rearrangement links TRBV2 to TRBJ1-1; the match to TRBD1 covers 8 bases. Germline CDR1 reads SNHLY; CDR2 reads FYNNEI. This CDR3 is built from 14 residues. V was pared by 2 bases and J by 4 bases, with 3 bases of the junction left unmatched. This chain's CDR3 is CASSEQGAPTEAFF. DNA for the CDR3: TGTGCCAGCAGTGAACAGGGGGCCCCCACTGAAGCTTTCTTT.

The chain couples TRBV5-4 to TRBJ2-3; D may be TRBD2 (6 bases). The CDR3 is 14 residues long. Trimming took 0 bases from V and 4 from J, leaving 9 bases between them. Germline-derived CDR1 and CDR2 are SGHNT and YYREEE (reference sequence). The DNA of the CDR3 is TGTGCCAGCAGCTTGGACTGGGAGGCAGATACGCAGTATTTT. Protein sequence: CASSLDWEADTQYF.

This rearrangement joins TRBV7-2 to TRBJ2-3; 11 positions agree with TRBD1. The V and J ends lost 2 bases and 5 bases, in that order; junction bases with no gene match: 9. The CDR3 covers 17 residues. Germline CDR1 is SGHTA and CDR2 is FQGNSA. This chain's CDR3 is CASSLIAGTGGGDTQYF. The CDR3 DNA reads TGTGCCAGCAGCTTAATCGCCGGGACAGGGGGGGGAGATACGCAGTATTTT.

V usage is TRBV6-5 and J usage is TRBJ1-1, with D perhaps matching TRBD1 (6 bases). Deletions cut 7 bases from V and 0 bases from J, with 15 bases between. The CDR3 covers 15 residues. Germline V gene sequence: CDR1 MNHEY, CDR2 SVGAGI. The CDR3 DNA follows: TGTGCCAGCAACAAAAGGGGGGGGCTGAACACTGAAGCTTTCTTT. This sequence encodes CASNKRGGLNTEAFF.

The DNA of the CDR3 is TGTGCCAGCAGTTCCGGGACAGCTAACACCGGGGAGCTGTTTTTT. This gives the protein CASSSGTANTGELFF. The genes are TRBV2 and TRBJ2-2, with 7 bases that match TRBD1. The V gene's germline CDR1 is SNHLY and CDR2 FYNNEI. Germline trimming cut 5 bases from V and 2 bases from J; bases unmatched to any gene: 5. The CDR3 contains 15 residues.

The chain combines TRBV18 with TRBJ2-1; the match to TRBD2 covers 7 bases. CDR1 is KGHSH and CDR2 is LQKENI in the germline V gene. The V gene end was trimmed by 6 bases and the J gene end by 0 bases; junction bases not matched to a gene: 5. The CDR3 consists of 15 residues. The CDR3 DNA follows: TGTGCCAGCTCGGGACTACCAAGCTCCTACAATGAGCAGTTCTTC. This gives the protein CASSGLPSSYNEQFF.